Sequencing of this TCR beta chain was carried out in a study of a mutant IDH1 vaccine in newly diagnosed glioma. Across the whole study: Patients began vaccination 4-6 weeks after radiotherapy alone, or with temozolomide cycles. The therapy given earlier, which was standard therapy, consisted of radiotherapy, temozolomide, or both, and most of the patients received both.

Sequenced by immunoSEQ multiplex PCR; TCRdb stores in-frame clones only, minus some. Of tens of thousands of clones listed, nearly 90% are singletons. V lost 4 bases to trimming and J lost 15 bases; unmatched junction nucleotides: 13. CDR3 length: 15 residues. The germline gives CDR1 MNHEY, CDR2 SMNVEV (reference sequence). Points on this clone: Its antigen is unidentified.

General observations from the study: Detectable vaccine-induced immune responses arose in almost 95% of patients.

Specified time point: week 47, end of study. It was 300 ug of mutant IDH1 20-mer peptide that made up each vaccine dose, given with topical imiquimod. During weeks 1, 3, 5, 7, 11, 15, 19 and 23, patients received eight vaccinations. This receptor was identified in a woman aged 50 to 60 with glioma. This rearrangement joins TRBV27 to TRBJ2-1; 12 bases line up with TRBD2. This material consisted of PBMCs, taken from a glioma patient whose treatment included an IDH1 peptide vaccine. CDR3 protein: CASSSPRLAGVFWFF. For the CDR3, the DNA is TGTGCCAGCAGTTCCCCGAGACTAGCGGGAGTTTTTTGGTTCTTC.